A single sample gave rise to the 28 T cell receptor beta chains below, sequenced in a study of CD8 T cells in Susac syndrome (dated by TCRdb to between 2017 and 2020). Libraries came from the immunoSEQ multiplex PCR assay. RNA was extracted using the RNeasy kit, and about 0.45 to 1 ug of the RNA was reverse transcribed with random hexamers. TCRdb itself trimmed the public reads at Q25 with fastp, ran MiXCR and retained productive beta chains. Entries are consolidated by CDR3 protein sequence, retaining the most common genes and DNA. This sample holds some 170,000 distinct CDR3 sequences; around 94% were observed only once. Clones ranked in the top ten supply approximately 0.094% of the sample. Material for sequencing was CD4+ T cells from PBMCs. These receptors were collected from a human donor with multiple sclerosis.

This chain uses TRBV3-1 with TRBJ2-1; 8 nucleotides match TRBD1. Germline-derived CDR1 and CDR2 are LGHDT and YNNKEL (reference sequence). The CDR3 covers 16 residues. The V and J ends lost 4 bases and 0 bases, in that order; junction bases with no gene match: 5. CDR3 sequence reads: CASSRWTGSSYNEQFF. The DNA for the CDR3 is TGTGCCAGCAGCCGCTGGACAGGGAGCTCCTACAATGAGCAGTTCTTC.

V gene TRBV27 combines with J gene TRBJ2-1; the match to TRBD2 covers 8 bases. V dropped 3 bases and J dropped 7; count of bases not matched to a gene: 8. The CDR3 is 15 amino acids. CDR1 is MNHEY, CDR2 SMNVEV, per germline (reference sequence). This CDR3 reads CASSFELAVVNEQFF. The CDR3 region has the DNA TGTGCCAGCAGTTTCGAACTAGCGGTAGTGAATGAGCAGTTCTTC.

CDR3 protein: CASSRTMGGETQYF. CDR3 sequence (DNA): TGTGCCAGCAGCCGCACAATGGGGGGGGAGACCCAGTACTTC. J is TRBJ2-5 and V is TRBV5-6; 7 nucleotides match TRBD2. CDR3 length: 14 amino acids. Per the germline V gene, CDR1 is SGHDT and CDR2 is YYEEEE. V gave up 4 bases and J gave up 5 bases; unmatched junction bases: 8.

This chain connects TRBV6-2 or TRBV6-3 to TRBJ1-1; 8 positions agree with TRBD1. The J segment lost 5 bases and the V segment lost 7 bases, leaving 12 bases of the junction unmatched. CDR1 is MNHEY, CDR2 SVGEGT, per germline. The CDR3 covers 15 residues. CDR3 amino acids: CASKEGDRSRTEAFF. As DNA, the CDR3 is TGTGCCAGCAAGGAGGGGGACAGGTCTCGTACTGAAGCTTTCTTT.

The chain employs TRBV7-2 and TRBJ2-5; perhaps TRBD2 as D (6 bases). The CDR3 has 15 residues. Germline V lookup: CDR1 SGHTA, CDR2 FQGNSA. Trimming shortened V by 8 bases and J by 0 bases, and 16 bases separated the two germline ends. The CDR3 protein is CASWETGTYQETQYF. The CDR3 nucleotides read TGTGCCAGCTGGGAAACCGGGACTTACCAAGAGACCCAGTACTTC.

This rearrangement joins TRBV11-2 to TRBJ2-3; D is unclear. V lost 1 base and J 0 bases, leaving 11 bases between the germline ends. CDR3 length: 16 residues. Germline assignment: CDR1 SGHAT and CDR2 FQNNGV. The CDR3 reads CASSLGPPTSTDTQYF. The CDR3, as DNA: TGTGCCAGCAGCTTAGGTCCGCCGACTAGCACAGATACGCAGTATTTT.

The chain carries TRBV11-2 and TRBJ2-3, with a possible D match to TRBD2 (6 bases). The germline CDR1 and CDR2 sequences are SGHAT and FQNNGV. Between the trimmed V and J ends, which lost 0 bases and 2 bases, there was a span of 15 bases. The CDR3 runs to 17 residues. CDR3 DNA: TGTGCCAGCAGCTTAGATCTATCGTGGGAGGTCACAGATACGCAGTATTTT. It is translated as CASSLDLSWEVTDTQYF.

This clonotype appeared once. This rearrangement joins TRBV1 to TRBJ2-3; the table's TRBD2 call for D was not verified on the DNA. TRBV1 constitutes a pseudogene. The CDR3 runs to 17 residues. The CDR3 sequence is CTSSQTREGPSTDTQYF. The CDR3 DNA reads TGCACCAGCAGCCAGACAAGGGAGGGCCCGAGCACAGATACGCAGTATTTT.

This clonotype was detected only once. DNA of the CDR3: TGTGCCAGCAGCCGCCTGACTAGCGGCTACGAGCAGTACTTC. Protein product: CASSRLTSGYEQYF. This sequence joins TRBV3-1 and TRBJ2-7, with 9 bases lining up with TRBD2. CDR1 is LGHDT, CDR2 YNNKEL, per germline (reference sequence). This CDR3 region has 14 residues. V lost 4 bases to trimming and J lost 3 bases; unmatched junction nucleotides: 4.

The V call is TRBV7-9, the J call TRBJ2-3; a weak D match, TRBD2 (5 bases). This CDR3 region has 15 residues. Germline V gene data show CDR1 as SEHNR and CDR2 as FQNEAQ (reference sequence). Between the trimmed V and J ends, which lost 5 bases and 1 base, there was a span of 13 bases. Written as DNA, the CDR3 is TGTGCCAGCAGCCCCCACGGGGTCGGCACAGATACGCAGTATTTT. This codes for CASSPHGVGTDTQYF. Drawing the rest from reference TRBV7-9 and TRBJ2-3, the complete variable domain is DTGVSQNPRHKITKRGQNVTFRCDPISEHNRLYWYRQTLGQGPEFLTYFQNEAQLEKSRLLSDRFSAERPKGSFSTLEIQRTEQGDSAMYLCASSPHGVGTDTQYFGPGTRLTVL.

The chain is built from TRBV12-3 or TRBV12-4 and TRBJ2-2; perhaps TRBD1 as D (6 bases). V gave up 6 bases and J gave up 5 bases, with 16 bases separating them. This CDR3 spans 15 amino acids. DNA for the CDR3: TGTGCCAGCAGCACTCTACAGGGTTCAACCGGGGAGCTGTTTTTT. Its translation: CASSTLQGSTGELFF.

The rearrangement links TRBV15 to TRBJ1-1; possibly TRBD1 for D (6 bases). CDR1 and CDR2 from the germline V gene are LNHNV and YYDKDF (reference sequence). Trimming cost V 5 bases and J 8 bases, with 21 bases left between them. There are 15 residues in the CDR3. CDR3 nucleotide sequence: TGTGCCACCAGCGTAAGGGGAGGGACACCCCGCGAAGCTTTCTTT. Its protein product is CATSVRGGTPREAFF.

CDR3 nucleotides: TGTGCCACCAGTGATACAGACAGCTCCAACATTCAGTACTTC. Encoded protein: CATSDTDSSNIQYF. This chain joins TRBV24-1 and TRBJ2-4, with D possibly being TRBD1 (5 bases). The CDR3 totals 14 residues. With 3 bases removed from V and 7 bases from J, the gap between germline ends came to 12 bases. The germline gives CDR1 KGHDR, CDR2 SFDVKD.

This CDR3 reads CASSPRLAGIYEQYF. CDR3 bases: TGTGCCAGCAGTCCGCGACTAGCGGGAATCTACGAGCAGTACTTC. J is TRBJ2-7 and V is TRBV27; 11 bases align to TRBD2. V was clipped by 5 bases and J by 3 bases; unmatched bases: 6. There are 15 residues in the CDR3. Per the germline V gene, CDR1 is MNHEY and CDR2 is SMNVEV (reference sequence).

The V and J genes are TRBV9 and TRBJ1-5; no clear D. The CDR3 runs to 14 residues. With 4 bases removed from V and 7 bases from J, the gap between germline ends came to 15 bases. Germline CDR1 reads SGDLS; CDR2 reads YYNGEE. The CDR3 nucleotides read TGTGCCAGCAGCCCCGGCGAGGGTACCCAGCCCCAGCATTTT. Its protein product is CASSPGEGTQPQHF.

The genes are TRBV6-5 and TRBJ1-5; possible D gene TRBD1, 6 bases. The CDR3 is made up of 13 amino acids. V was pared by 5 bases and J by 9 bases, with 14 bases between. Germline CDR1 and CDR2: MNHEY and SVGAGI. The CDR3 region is CASSPLGGGPQHF. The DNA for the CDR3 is TGTGCCAGCAGTCCTCTGGGAGGGGGGCCCCAGCATTTT.

The CDR3 sequence: CSAFGTSGHARGEQFF. The CDR3 bases are TGCAGTGCTTTCGGGACTAGCGGGCACGCAAGGGGTGAGCAGTTCTTC. V is TRBV20-1 and J is TRBJ2-1, with 12 bases fitting TRBD2. The CDR3 is 16 amino acids. J was trimmed by 9 bases and V by 5 bases; bases with no gene match: 14. Germline V gives CDR1 DFQATT, CDR2 SNEGSKA (reference sequence).

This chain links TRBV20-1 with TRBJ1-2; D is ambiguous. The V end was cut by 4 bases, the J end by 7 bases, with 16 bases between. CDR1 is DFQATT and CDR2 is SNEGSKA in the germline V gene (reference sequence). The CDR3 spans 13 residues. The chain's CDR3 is CSANKNPSVGYTF. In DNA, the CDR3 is TGCAGTGCTAATAAAAACCCGTCCGTTGGCTACACCTTC.

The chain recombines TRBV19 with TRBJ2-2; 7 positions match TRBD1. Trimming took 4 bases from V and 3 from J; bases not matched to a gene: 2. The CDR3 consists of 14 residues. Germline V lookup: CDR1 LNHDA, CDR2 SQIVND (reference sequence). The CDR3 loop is CASSTGQDTGELFF. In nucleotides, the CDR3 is TGTGCCAGTAGTACCGGACAGGACACCGGGGAGCTGTTTTTT.

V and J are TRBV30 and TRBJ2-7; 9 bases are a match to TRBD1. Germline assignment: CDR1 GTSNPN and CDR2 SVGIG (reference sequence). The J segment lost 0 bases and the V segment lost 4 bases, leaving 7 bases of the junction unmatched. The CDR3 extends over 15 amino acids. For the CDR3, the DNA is TGTGCCTGGAAGCGTAGGACAGGGGACTCCTACGAGCAGTACTTC. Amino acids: CAWKRRTGDSYEQYF.

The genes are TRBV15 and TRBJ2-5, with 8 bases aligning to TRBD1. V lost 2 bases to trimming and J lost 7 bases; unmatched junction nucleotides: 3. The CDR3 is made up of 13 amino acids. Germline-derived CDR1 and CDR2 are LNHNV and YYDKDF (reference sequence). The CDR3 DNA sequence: TGTGCCACCAGCAGAACCGGGACAGGGACCCAGTACTTC. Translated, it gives CATSRTGTGTQYF.

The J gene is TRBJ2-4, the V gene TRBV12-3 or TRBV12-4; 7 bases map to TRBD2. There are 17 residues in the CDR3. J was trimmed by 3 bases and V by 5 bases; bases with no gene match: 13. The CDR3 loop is CASSVKGTTILKNIQYF. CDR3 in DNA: TGTGCCAGCAGTGTCAAAGGGACTACCATCCTCAAAAACATTCAGTACTTC.

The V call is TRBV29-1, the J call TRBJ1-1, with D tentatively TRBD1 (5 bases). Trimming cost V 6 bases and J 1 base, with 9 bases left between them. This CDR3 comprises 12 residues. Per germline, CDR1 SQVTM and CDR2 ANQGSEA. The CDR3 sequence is CSVPGGNTEAFF. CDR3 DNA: TGCAGCGTCCCCGGGGGGAACACTGAAGCTTTCTTT.

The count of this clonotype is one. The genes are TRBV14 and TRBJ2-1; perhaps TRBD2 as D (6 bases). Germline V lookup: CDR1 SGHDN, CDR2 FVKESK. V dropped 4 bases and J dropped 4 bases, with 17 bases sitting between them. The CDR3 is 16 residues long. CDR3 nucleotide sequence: TGTGCCAGCAGCCGGACCGCGGGACTCTCTTACAATGAGCAGTTCTTC. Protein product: CASSRTAGLSYNEQFF.

The CDR3 region has the DNA TGTGCCAGCAGCCAACTCGAGGACTATGGCTACACCTTC. This translates into CASSQLEDYGYTF. The chain combines TRBV5-4 with TRBJ1-2; no clear D. CDR3 length: 13 residues. V lost 4 bases and J lost 3, with 10 bases in between. Germline V gene lookup returns CDR1 SGHNT and CDR2 YYREEE (reference sequence).

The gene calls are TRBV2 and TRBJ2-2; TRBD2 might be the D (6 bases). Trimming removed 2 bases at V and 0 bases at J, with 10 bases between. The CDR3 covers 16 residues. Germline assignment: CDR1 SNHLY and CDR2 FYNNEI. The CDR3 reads CASSEQGGTNTGELFF. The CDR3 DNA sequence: TGTGCCAGCAGTGAACAGGGCGGGACGAACACCGGGGAGCTGTTTTTT.

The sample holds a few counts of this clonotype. The CDR3 sequence: CASSQTSGNNEQFF. The CDR3 DNA reads TGTGCCAGCAGCCAGACTAGCGGCAACAATGAGCAGTTCTTC. The chain is built from TRBV9 and TRBJ2-1; 9 nucleotides line up with TRBD2. Germline V gene data show CDR1 as SGDLS and CDR2 as YYNGEE. The CDR3 is 14 residues long. Losses at the gene ends were 4 bases for V and 5 bases for J; bases not matched to a gene: 4.

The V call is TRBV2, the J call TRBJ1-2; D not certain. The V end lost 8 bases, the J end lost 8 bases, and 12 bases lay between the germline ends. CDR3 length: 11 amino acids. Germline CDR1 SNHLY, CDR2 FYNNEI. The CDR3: CASGERGGYTF. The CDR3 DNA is TGTGCCAGCGGGGAACGAGGGGGCTACACCTTC.